The 15 T cell receptor beta chains below were found in one sample sequenced in a study of radiation and T cells in renal cell carcinoma. Sequencing was performed with immunoSEQ multiplex PCR; in TCRdb, only in-frame clones are kept and a portion is missing. The sample records around 180,000 clones, roughly 90% being singletons. Time point here: blood 4 weeks post-SBRT, at nephrectomy. Stated treatment: 15 Gy SBRT to primary tumor, nephrectomy 4 weeks later. The sequencing here drew on blood, taken from a patient whose treatment included radiotherapy and nephrectomy. These receptors all come from a woman between 45 and 60 years old with renal cell carcinoma.

This clone has just a few counts. This chain links TRBV7-2 with TRBJ2-2; 7 bases align to TRBD1. V shed 5 bases, J shed 2 bases, and the junction held 5 bases outside the gene matches. There are 15 residues in the CDR3. Germline CDR1 SGHTA, CDR2 FQGNSA. The CDR3 nucleotides are TGTGCCAGCAGCCCCGGGACAGCTAACACCGGGGAGCTGTTTTTT. Protein product: CASSPGTANTGELFF.

The genes are TRBV5-1 and TRBJ1-2; no clear D gene. The V gene lost 0 bases and the J gene lost 7 bases, with 19 bases spanning the gap. Germline V CDR1 and CDR2: SGHRS, YFSETQ. The CDR3 runs to 16 residues. The CDR3, as DNA: TGCGCCAGCAGCTTGGCCGGGCCAACGCAAGAGGGTGGCTACACCTTC. As protein: CASSLAGPTQEGGYTF.

The rearrangement uses TRBV19 and TRBJ1-4, with TRBD1 matching 7 bases. This CDR3 has 17 residues. Germline V CDR1 and CDR2: LNHDA, SQIVND (reference sequence). V trimming: 1 base; J trimming: 8 bases; junction bases outside the gene matches: 13. CDR3 nucleotide sequence: TGTGCCAGTAGTATAGGACAGGGACGTCGTTTAGGGGAAAAACTGTTTTTT. Translation: CASSIGQGRRLGEKLFF.

The chain links TRBV5-1 to TRBJ1-2; 7 nucleotides match TRBD1. CDR1 is SGHRS, CDR2 YFSETQ, per germline. Trimming at V came to 0 bases and at J to 5 bases, leaving 4 bases not matched to a gene. The CDR3 sequence is 14 residues long. The CDR3 region has the DNA TGCGCCAGCAGCTTGGGACAGGGCTTATATGGCTACACCTTC. Protein sequence: CASSLGQGLYGYTF.

This chain links TRBV6-5 with TRBJ2-3; TRBD2 matches at 10 bases. V gave up 4 bases and J gave up 9 bases; unmatched junction bases: 10. This CDR3 region has 15 residues. Germline lookup yields CDR1 MNHEY and CDR2 SVGAGI. CDR3 region: CASSSPSGGAKTQYF. The CDR3 bases are TGTGCCAGCAGTTCCCCCAGCGGGGGGGCAAAGACGCAGTATTTT.

The genes are TRBV30 and TRBJ1-2; the D gene is possibly TRBD1 (5 bases). V lost 4 bases to trimming and J lost 4 bases, with 13 bases between them. The CDR3 contains 13 residues. From germline, CDR1 is GTSNPN and CDR2 SVGIG (reference sequence). The CDR3 protein is CAWIAGTVYGYTF. For the CDR3, the DNA is TGTGCCTGGATAGCCGGGACGGTCTATGGCTACACCTTC.

V and J are TRBV10-3 and TRBJ1-4; D unresolved. V was trimmed by 4 bases and J by 0 bases, leaving 6 bases between them. This CDR3 region has 14 residues. Germline V gene lookup returns CDR1 ENHRY and CDR2 SYGVKD. In nucleotides, the CDR3 is TGTGCCATCAGTGCGCAGGCAACTAATGAAAAACTGTTTTTT. Amino acids: CAISAQATNEKLFF.

This rearrangement joins TRBV9 to TRBJ1-3; unclear D gene. The CDR3 totals 13 residues. Trimming left V 3 bases short and J 4 bases short, with 8 bases between. Germline V CDR1 and CDR2: SGDLS, YYNGEE. The CDR3 region is CASSALSGNTIYF. DNA for the CDR3: TGTGCCAGCAGCGCCCTCTCAGGAAACACCATATATTTT.

This clone is a singleton in its sample. The rearrangement joins TRBV15 to TRBJ2-6, with a weak D call TRBD1 (5 bases). The V and J ends lost 5 bases and 4 bases respectively, with 12 bases between them. Per germline, CDR1 LNHNV and CDR2 YYDKDF (reference sequence). This CDR3 region has 15 residues. CDR3 sequence reads: CATSLGASGANVLTF. For the CDR3, the DNA is TGTGCCACCAGCCTAGGGGCGTCAGGGGCCAACGTCCTGACTTTC.

The rearrangement links TRBV19 to TRBJ1-2; no clear D gene. The CDR3 length is 15 residues. Germline values: CDR1 LNHDA, CDR2 SQIVND (reference sequence). V dropped 8 bases and J dropped 4 bases, with 20 bases sitting between them. In DNA, the CDR3 is TGTGCCAGTGCAGAGAGCGTGGGTCCATTCTATGGCTACACCTTC. Its translation: CASAESVGPFYGYTF. The full variable domain, in which reference TRBV19 and TRBJ1-2 provide the parts outside the CDR3, is DGGITQSPKYLFRKEGQNVTLSCEQNLNHDAMYWYRQDPGQGLRLIYYSQIVNDFQKGDIAEGYSVSREKKESFPLTVTSAQKNPTAFYLCASAESVGPFYGYTFGSGTRLTVV.

The gene calls are TRBV7-9 and TRBJ2-5; maybe TRBD1 (6 bases). The CDR3 has 13 residues. With 1 base removed from V and 6 bases from J, the gap between germline ends came to 9 bases. Germline V gene lookup returns CDR1 SEHNR and CDR2 FQNEAQ (reference sequence). The CDR3 nucleotides are TGTGCCAGCAGCTTAGTTCAGGGGAAGACCCAGTACTTC. Amino acid sequence: CASSLVQGKTQYF.

The chain links TRBV7-2 to TRBJ2-5; D gene uncertain. The V end was cut by 1 base, the J end by 2 bases, with 14 bases between. Germline lookup yields CDR1 SGHTA and CDR2 FQGNSA. CDR3 length: 16 amino acids. The CDR3 DNA is TGTGCCAGCAGCTTAGTGGGCTTCTCCCAACAAGAGACCCAGTACTTC. This sequence encodes CASSLVGFSQQETQYF.

CDR3 in amino acids: CASPGRGSGELFF. The DNA for the CDR3 is TGTGCCTCTCCGGGACGAGGGTCCGGGGAGCTGTTTTTT. The rearrangement joins TRBV30 to TRBJ2-2; D tentatively reads TRBD1 or TRBD2 (5 bases each). There are 13 residues in the CDR3. From germline, CDR1 is GTSNPN and CDR2 SVGIG (reference sequence). V was pared by 7 bases and J by 6 bases, with 15 bases between.

The chain recombines TRBV5-1 with TRBJ2-7, with 7 bases aligning to TRBD1. Unmatched junction bases numbered 13, after V lost 4 bases and J lost 6 bases. This CDR3 has 15 amino acids. CDR1 is SGHRS and CDR2 is YFSETQ in the germline V gene. CDR3 in amino acids: CASSATGTAPLEQYF. CDR3 bases: TGCGCCAGCAGCGCAACCGGGACAGCACCTCTCGAGCAGTACTTC.

In its sample, this clone was seen a few times. The junction shows a germline mismatch at one end, possibly a read error. This chain links TRBV7-7 with TRBJ2-2; D might be TRBD2 (5 bases). The length of the CDR3 is 15 residues. Germline CDR1 SSHAT, CDR2 FNYEAQ (reference sequence). This CDR3 reads CASSLGSGVTGELFF. The CDR3 DNA reads as TGTGCTAGCAGCTTAGGGTCCGGGGTCACCGGGGAGCTGTTTTTT.